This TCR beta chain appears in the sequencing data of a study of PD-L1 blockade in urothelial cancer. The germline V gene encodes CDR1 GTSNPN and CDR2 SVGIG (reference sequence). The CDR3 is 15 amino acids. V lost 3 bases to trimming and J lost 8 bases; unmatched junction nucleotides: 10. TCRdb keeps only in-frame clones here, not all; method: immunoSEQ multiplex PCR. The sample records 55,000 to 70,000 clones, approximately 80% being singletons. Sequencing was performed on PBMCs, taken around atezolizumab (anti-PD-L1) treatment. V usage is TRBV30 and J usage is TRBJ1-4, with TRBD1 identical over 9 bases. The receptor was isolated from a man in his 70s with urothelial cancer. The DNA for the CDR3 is TGTGCCTGGAGCCTGCCCGGGACAGGGTACGAAAAACTGTTTTTT. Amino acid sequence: CAWSLPGTGYEKLFF.